These 30 T cell receptor beta chains were sequenced from one sample in a study of cytomegalovirus exposure and HLA in healthy donors (TCRdb year 2017). The method behind the library was the immunoSEQ multiplex PCR assay. A mixture of 60 forward primers for TCR Vbeta segments and 13 reverse primers for TCR Jbeta segments was used in the multiplex PCR. TCRdb took this table from immuneACCESS and kept in-frame rearrangements with V and J called. Such tables lack part of the clones; where checked against another copy, unresolved V genes explain under half of the gap, and the rest is unexplained. Within this sample are 95,000 to 150,000 clones, with 75% to 90% of them counted one time only. The ten largest clones represent 2.1% of the sample. The sample taken for sequencing was PBMCs. Receptor source: a man in his thirties or forties in good health and CMV-seronegative.

A remark on this clone: The junction does not match germline at one end; this may be a read error. The chain has TRBV9 and TRBJ2-6; D might be TRBD1 (5 bases). Germline V gene data show CDR1 as SGDLS and CDR2 as YYNGEE. This CDR3 spans 14 amino acids. The CDR3 loop reads CASSVLSGANGLTF. The CDR3 DNA is TGTGCCAGCAGCGTATTATCTGGGGCCAACGGCCTGACTTTC.

The chain combines TRBV7-6 with TRBJ1-6; tentatively, D is TRBD1 (6 bases). The germline V and J ends were trimmed by 5 bases and 4 bases, with 15 bases remaining between them. This CDR3 contains 16 residues. The germline CDR1 and CDR2 sequences are SGHVS and FNYEAQ. The CDR3 loop is CASSVGTPNYNSPLHF. For the CDR3, the DNA is TGTGCCAGCAGCGTCGGGACACCTAATTATAATTCACCCCTCCACTTT.

The rearrangement links TRBV27 to TRBJ2-3; maybe TRBD1 (5 bases). This CDR3 is built from 15 residues. The ends were cut back, 8 bases at V and 0 bases at J, with 15 bases in the middle. CDR1 is MNHEY and CDR2 is SMNVEV in the germline V gene (reference sequence). The CDR3 sequence is CASGKGWVSTDTQYF. The CDR3 DNA follows: TGTGCCAGCGGAAAGGGGTGGGTCAGCACAGATACGCAGTATTTT.

The DNA of the CDR3 is TGTGCCTGGAGCGGCGGGGGCGGTCAGCCCCAGCATTTT. Protein: CAWSGGGGQPQHF. The V call is TRBV30, the J call TRBJ1-5; possibly TRBD1 for D (6 bases). Trimming shortened V by 3 bases and J by 6 bases, and 12 bases separated the two germline ends. Germline V gives CDR1 GTSNPN, CDR2 SVGIG (reference sequence). This CDR3 has 13 amino acids.

This clone came up a few times. The chain has TRBV6-5 and TRBJ1-2, with TRBD1 identical over 7 bases. Trimming took 2 bases from V and 6 from J; bases not matched to a gene: 9. CDR3 length: 15 amino acids. Germline loops: CDR1 MNHEY, CDR2 SVGAGI. CDR3 sequence: CASSYGPGTVNGYTF. CDR3 in DNA: TGTGCCAGCAGTTACGGGCCGGGGACAGTCAATGGCTACACCTTC.

This chain uses TRBV2 with TRBJ2-2; 7 bases fit TRBD1. The CDR3 runs 16 residues. Germline V lookup: CDR1 SNHLY, CDR2 FYNNEI. Trimming at V came to 1 base and at J to 6 bases, leaving 8 bases not matched to a gene. The CDR3 nucleotides read TGTGCCAGCAGTGAAGAGGGGGCGCTCATTGCCGGGGAGCTGTTTTTT. It translates to CASSEEGALIAGELFF. Combining the CDR3 with reference TRBV2 and TRBJ2-2 gives the whole variable domain EPEVTQTPSHQVTQMGQEVILRCVPISNHLYFYWYRQILGQKVEFLVSFYNNEISEKSEIFDDQFSVERPDGSNFTLKIRSTKLEDSAMYFCASSEEGALIAGELFFGEGSRLTVL.

This clone occurred once. The chain joins TRBV9 to TRBJ2-3; a possible D gene is TRBD1 (5 bases). This CDR3 is 15 amino acids long. The V end lost 1 base, the J end lost 2 bases, and 11 bases lay between the germline ends. Germline CDR1 and CDR2: SGDLS and YYNGEE. CDR3 in amino acids: CASSVTQDHTDTQYF. CDR3 nucleotides: TGTGCCAGCAGCGTAACACAGGATCACACAGATACGCAGTATTTT.

In its sample, this clone was seen once. The chain employs TRBV7-8 and TRBJ2-5, with D possibly TRBD1 on 7 matching bases. Between the trimmed V and J ends, which lost 5 bases and 10 bases, there was a span of 20 bases. Germline loops: CDR1 SGHVS, CDR2 FQNEAQ. There are 14 residues in the CDR3. This CDR3 is CASSLLQGGRVQYF. The CDR3 region has the DNA TGTGCCAGCAGCCTTCTTCAGGGGGGTCGCGTCCAGTACTTC.

This clone has only a few counts. The chain links TRBV6-1 to TRBJ1-5, with 7 bases matching TRBD1. V shed 6 bases, J shed 0 bases, and the junction held 5 bases outside the gene matches. Germline V lookup: CDR1 MNHNS, CDR2 SASEGT. The CDR3 has 15 amino acids. The CDR3: CASRRGQYSNQPQHF. The CDR3 DNA follows: TGTGCCAGCAGGAGGGGACAGTATAGCAATCAGCCCCAGCATTTT.

V gene TRBV5-1 combines with J gene TRBJ1-4, with D perhaps TRBD1 (6 bases). The CDR3 contains 14 residues. CDR1 is SGHRS and CDR2 is YFSETQ in the germline V gene. Trimming removed 3 bases from V and 4 bases from J, with 10 bases in between. The CDR3 DNA reads TGCGCCAGCAGCTCCCAGGGGAGTAATGAAAAACTGTTTTTT. It translates to CASSSQGSNEKLFF.

V gene TRBV28 combines with J gene TRBJ1-2; TRBD1 aligns across 7 bases. Germline CDR1 is MDHEN and CDR2 is SYDVKM. The CDR3 consists of 14 residues. The junction had 4 bases not matched to a gene; V was cut back by 6 bases and J by 0 bases. This CDR3 reads CASRPGTANYGYTF. CDR3 coding DNA: TGTGCCAGCAGACCCGGGACAGCTAACTATGGCTACACCTTC.

V usage is TRBV7-9 and J usage is TRBJ1-1; D gene uncertain. There are 14 residues in the CDR3. CDR1 is SEHNR, CDR2 FQNEAQ, per germline (reference sequence). With 2 bases removed from V and 8 bases from J, the gap between germline ends came to 15 bases. The CDR3 region is CASSLQGEFPEAFF. The CDR3 nucleotides read TGTGCCAGCAGCTTACAAGGAGAATTTCCGGAAGCTTTCTTT.

This clone has only a few counts. Additional DNA sequences in this sample encode the identical CDR3. The chain has TRBV19 and TRBJ1-1; a possible D gene is TRBD1 (5 bases). V lost 2 bases and J 5 bases, leaving 18 bases between the germline ends. Germline CDR1 is LNHDA and CDR2 is SQIVND (reference sequence). The CDR3 runs to 16 residues. DNA for the CDR3: TGTGCCAGTAGTATATTTTCCGTCTGGGGGGTTACTGAAGCTTTCTTT. Protein: CASSIFSVWGVTEAFF.

This rearrangement joins TRBV12-5 to TRBJ1-1; a possible D gene is TRBD1 (5 bases). Germline V gives CDR1 LGHNT, CDR2 FRNRAP. Deletions cut 7 bases from V and 4 bases from J, with 19 bases between. The CDR3 length is 15 residues. CDR3: CASAPLRASATEAFF. DNA for the CDR3: TGTGCTAGTGCTCCCCTCAGGGCGAGTGCCACTGAAGCTTTCTTT.

The chain is built from TRBV7-9 and TRBJ1-2; 11 bases agree with TRBD1. Germline trimming cut 5 bases from V and 4 bases from J; bases unmatched to any gene: 3. The CDR3 covers 14 residues. CDR1 is SEHNR, CDR2 FQNEAQ, per germline (reference sequence). The CDR3 DNA reads as TGTGCCAGCAGCGCCGGACAGGGGGCCTATGGCTACACCTTC. Translated: CASSAGQGAYGYTF.

The chain combines TRBV5-4 with TRBJ1-6, with TRBD1 matching 7 bases. Germline CDR1 is SGHNT and CDR2 is YYREEE (reference sequence). The CDR3 loop spans 16 amino acids. The J segment lost 2 bases and the V segment lost 1 base, leaving 3 bases of the junction unmatched. CDR3 nucleotides: TGTGCCAGCAGCTTGACGGGACAGCCCTATAATTCACCCCTCCACTTT. As protein: CASSLTGQPYNSPLHF.

The J gene is TRBJ1-2, the V gene TRBV19; 7 bases fit TRBD1. CDR3 length: 13 amino acids. V gave up 6 bases and J gave up 4 bases; unmatched junction bases: 5. Germline values: CDR1 LNHDA, CDR2 SQIVND (reference sequence). In DNA, the CDR3 is TGTGCCAGTAGAGGGGGCAGCTTCTATGGCTACACCTTC. Translated, it gives CASRGGSFYGYTF.

The CDR3 region has the DNA TGTGCCAGCAGTAGCGGGCTAGCGGAAGAGACCCAGTACTTC. Encoded protein: CASSSGLAEETQYF. V is TRBV9 and J is TRBJ2-5; 7 positions agree with TRBD2. From germline, CDR1 is SGDLS and CDR2 YYNGEE. The CDR3 sequence is 14 residues long. V shed 5 bases, J shed 3 bases, and the junction held 7 bases outside the gene matches.

The CDR3 sequence: CASSYSGPRGTGGYTF. Here the CDR3 DNA reads TGTGCCAGCAGTTACTCCGGTCCCAGGGGGACCGGCGGCTACACCTTC. This rearrangement joins TRBV6-5 to TRBJ1-2, with 7 bases fitting TRBD1. Germline loops: CDR1 MNHEY, CDR2 SVGAGI. The CDR3 has 16 amino acids. Trimming cost V 0 bases and J 8 bases; bases outside gene matches: 12.

The chain uses TRBV19 and TRBJ1-1, with 10 bases identical to TRBD1. Germline lookup yields CDR1 LNHDA and CDR2 SQIVND (reference sequence). V dropped 4 bases and J dropped 4; count of bases not matched to a gene: 6. The CDR3 has 15 residues. This CDR3 reads CASSTGTGEGTEAFF. CDR3 bases: TGTGCCAGTAGTACGGGGACAGGGGAGGGCACTGAAGCTTTCTTT.

Concerning this clone itself: The junction departs from germline at one end; a sequencing error may be responsible. This chain links TRBV7-9 with TRBJ2-1; tentatively, D is TRBD1 (6 bases). Germline CDR1 SEHNR, CDR2 FQNEAQ (reference sequence). The CDR3 is 16 amino acids. CDR3 nucleotide sequence: TGTTCCAGCAGCTCCGGGACACAGCGGTCCTACAATGAGCAGTTCTTC. It yields the protein CSSSSGTQRSYNEQFF.

This chain links TRBV7-9 with TRBJ2-1; D might be TRBD2 (5 bases). Germline assignment: CDR1 SEHNR and CDR2 FQNEAQ (reference sequence). Trimming removed 7 bases at V and 10 bases at J, with 20 bases between. CDR3 size: 14 residues. DNA of the CDR3: TGTGCCAGCACCCGATTGTTAGGGCCGGGGGAGCAGTTCTTC. Protein sequence: CASTRLLGPGEQFF.

The chain has TRBV19 and TRBJ1-5, with TRBD1 matching over 10 bases. This CDR3 has 16 amino acids. With 4 bases clipped from V and 2 bases from J, the junction kept 5 bases outside the gene matches. Germline V lookup: CDR1 LNHDA, CDR2 SQIVND (reference sequence). In DNA, the CDR3 is TGTGCCAGTAGTACGGGACAGGGGAGACGCAATCAGCCCCAGCATTTT. It is translated as CASSTGQGRRNQPQHF.

This clone was seen just once. The CDR3 coding sequence is TGTGCCAGCAGTGAGTTACCAGGGGTAAATTCACCCCTCCACTTT. Translation gives CASSELPGVNSPLHF. This chain uses TRBV2 with TRBJ1-6, with TRBD1 as a possible D gene (6 bases). Germline CDR1 and CDR2: SNHLY and FYNNEI. The CDR3 spans 15 residues. Trimming cost V 3 bases and J 7 bases, with 13 bases left between them.

This clone turned up a few times. The chain links TRBV11-2 to TRBJ1-1; possibly TRBD1 for D (5 bases). Deletions cut 5 bases from V and 1 base from J, with 23 bases between. The length of the CDR3 is 18 residues. Germline loops: CDR1 SGHAT, CDR2 FQNNGV. The CDR3 nucleotides are TGTGCCAGCAGCCCCACCGGGTTCGCAGGGCAGGCGAACACTGAAGCTTTCTTT. Protein product: CASSPTGFAGQANTEAFF.

CDR3 nucleotide sequence: TGTGCCAGCAGTTCTTGGACTAGCGGGGAGATCGATACGCAGTATTTT. It yields the protein CASSSWTSGEIDTQYF. This rearrangement joins TRBV27 to TRBJ2-3, with TRBD2 matching over 12 bases. The CDR3 runs 16 residues. Germline V CDR1 and CDR2: MNHEY, SMNVEV (reference sequence). The V segment lost 4 bases and the J segment 6 bases; nucleotides outside the gene matches: 8.

V is TRBV6-5 and J is TRBJ1-3, with 9 positions matching TRBD1. Germline CDR1 reads MNHEY; CDR2 reads SVGAGI. V lost 6 bases and J lost 7; bases outside the gene matches: 7. This CDR3 comprises 14 residues. CDR3 sequence: CASRRDRAVNTIYF. The CDR3 nucleotides are TGTGCCAGCAGGCGGGACAGGGCTGTTAACACCATATATTTT.

This clone showed up just once. This rearrangement joins TRBV5-6 to TRBJ2-3, with a weak D call TRBD2 (7 bases). Between the trimmed V and J ends, which lost 4 bases and 6 bases, there was a span of 18 bases. The V gene's germline CDR1 is SGHDT and CDR2 YYEEEE. CDR3 size: 15 residues. The CDR3 bases are TGTGCCAGCAGCCCCACAGGGAGGCGGGGGGATACGCAGTATTTT. It encodes CASSPTGRRGDTQYF.

The chain combines TRBV7-9 with TRBJ2-1; perhaps TRBD2 as D (6 bases). The V end was cut by 5 bases, the J end by 6 bases, with 20 bases between. Looked up from germline, CDR1 is SEHNR and CDR2 is FQNEAQ (reference sequence). The CDR3 totals 16 residues. Written as DNA, the CDR3 is TGTGCCAGCAGCCCCAGACGACTAGGAGGGAGCAATGAGCAGTTCTTC. This translates into CASSPRRLGGSNEQFF.

The genes are TRBV5-4 and TRBJ1-2; TRBD1 is a possible D gene (6 bases). CDR3 size: 13 residues. Trimming cost V 0 bases and J 4 bases, with 7 bases left between them. Germline values: CDR1 SGHNT, CDR2 YYREEE (reference sequence). DNA for the CDR3: TGTGCCAGCAGCTTGGGGGACACCTATGGCTACACCTTC. The encoded protein is CASSLGDTYGYTF.